This TCR beta chain was identified in a study of cytomegalovirus exposure and HLA in healthy donors (dated by TCRdb to about 2017). With respect to the entire study: In an earlier analysis of approximately 500 of the donors, 276 Gb of sequence data and 100 million or so unique TCR beta sequences from 180 million or so T cells were reported. Donor age, sex, ethnicity and CMV serostatus were compiled alongside the repertoire data. A later genetic analysis used genome-wide SNP genotypes for about three fifths of the 666 donors, treating that subset as a discovery cohort. Class I and class II HLA loci were covered by the typing at four-digit resolution. A later analysis re-analyzed previously published TCR beta repertoires from 650 to 800 donors and added high-resolution HLA genotyping to study TCR occurrence patterns. An earlier analysis of 500 to 750 of the donors applied high-throughput TCR beta sequencing to assess whether each TCR beta V gene segment acted as functional or pseudogenic. Among around 400 genotyped donors of the cohort, an average of roughly 230,000 unique TCR beta nucleotide sequences was sequenced per donor, of which 15% to 20% were non-productive. The genetic ancestry cluster associated with self-reported Caucasian donors included over 65% of the 398 genotyped donors. Several DR-DQ haplotypes were treated as single units for association and clustering because of strong linkage in the cohort. A separate validation cohort of 100 to 150 different subjects was used in addition to the roughly 670-subject first cohort. The T cell repertoires of 666 subjects were profiled by immunosequencing and related to cytomegalovirus serostatus. Typing coverage varied by locus: 629-630 donors for A, B, C, DRB1 and DQB1; more than 500 for DQA1; some 610 for DPA1; roughly 470 for DPB1. To predict cytomegalovirus infection status, the study brought together high-throughput TCR immunosequencing, statistical association of individual TCRs with disease status, and machine learning. An early release that covered fewer than 750 HLA-typed donors contained approximately 300 gigabases of sequencing data and 65 million to 100 million unique TCR sequences. The later analysis used no new phenotypic data to find candidate immune exposures, relying instead on TCR beta sequences and their occurrence across donors. The study aimed to test whether signatures of past pathogen exposure could be identified by cataloging public T cell receptors. Every repertoire in the discovery cohort had been generated on one and the same sequencing platform. Beyond this particular receptor, the publication reports: Linkage disequilibrium might explain the correlated functional status among segregating V segments, but an unknown experimental factor could not be ruled out. When HLA alleles, especially DR and DQ, strongly co-occurred, TCR associations were difficult to assign to individual alleles. The authors suggested that the approach could potentially be extended to other disease states and immunological phenotypes. V-gene and J-gene trimming of TCR beta chains was associated with a missense DCLRE1C variant in a later genetic analysis, and the association was replicated in an independent cohort. HLA typing was unavailable for some donors at each locus, so association tests used only the typed subset. For the cohort, immune exposure information was limited to CMV serostatus. The study listed 164 TCR beta chains as associated with cytomegalovirus. A group of highly shared sequence variants was considered likely to be a technical artifact of the sequencing pipeline. The cohort was sequenced for TCR beta chains only, and without alpha or paired-chain data the features that could be detected were limited. In vitro tests confirmed that a few of the cytomegalovirus-associated TCR beta chains recognize cytomegalovirus antigens. Most CMV-associated TCR beta chains appeared to be HLA-restricted in a later analysis, and the HLA associations seemed to be driven largely by CMV exposure. Roughly 17 rarely observed V segments, including chromosome 9 orphons, were excluded from the earlier analysis of almost 600 of the donors because counts were too low. A later analysis found that TCR association rates varied across HLA loci, with DRB1 alleles showing the most associated TCRs and HLA-C alleles the fewest. In a later analysis, HLA-associated TCR beta chains were found to be more clonally expanded and to have lower generation probabilities than equally common non-associated chains. Broadly in line with IMGT annotations, most TCR beta V segments showed up in productive rearrangements about 90% or about 30% of the time in an earlier analysis of approximately 600 of the donors. The 87-base-pair reads could not distinguish some IMGT-functional V segments, including TRBV6-2 and TRBV6-3, so those segments were excluded. In a later analysis, several top co-occurrence clusters were reported to appear linked to parvovirus B19, influenza, CMV and Epstein-Barr virus. The classifier was reported to diagnose cytomegalovirus status with high specificity and sensitivity in both the original and validation cohorts. In a later genetic analysis, fewer N-insertions in productive TCRs were reported among donors in an Asian-associated ancestry cluster than the 666-donor mean. A further reported finding was that TCR beta sequences accurately predicted the HLA-A and HLA-B alleles for most subjects in the first cohort. Specific HLA alleles were associated with 16,951 TCR beta sequences at a false discovery rate of 0.05 in a later analysis. Most TCR sequences were seen in very few donors, while some public TCRs were found in many individuals. The presence/absence analyses assumed that sequencing depth was roughly uniform across donors, and that assumption may not be true.

For this clone: Its antigen is currently not known. Qualities for individual bases were not recorded, and no much larger clone is one base off.

The cohort was made up of 650 to 700 healthy bone marrow donors. At the time of sampling, every cohort member was nominally healthy, though immune exposures that went unrecorded were likely present. The donor was CMV seronegative and belonged to the group of 320 or so seronegative cohort members. Every donor gave a peripheral blood sample, and the peripheral blood mononuclear cells from that sample were used for TCR beta sequencing. Genomic DNA extraction from the blood cell samples was performed with the Qiagen DNeasy Blood Extraction Kit. Library generation was performed with the immunoSEQ multiplex PCR assay. For the multiplex PCR, a mixture combining 60 forward primers for TCR Vbeta segments and 13 reverse primers for TCR Jbeta segments was used. The CDR3 region of rearranged TCR beta genes was amplified from genomic DNA by a multiplex PCR assay. Amplified TCR beta libraries were sequenced as 87-base-pair reads on the Illumina HiSeq System. The source study handled its data this way. A later analysis tallied tens of millions of unique TCR beta chains across the 666 repertoires, and some 10 million of those chains were shared by two or more donors. Raw reads were error-corrected and collapsed into unique sequences with a nearest-neighbor algorithm that merged closely related sequences to remove PCR and sequencing errors. V, D and J gene segments were assigned by aligning CDR3 sequences to IMGT reference sequences. Each retained sequence needed at least a six-nucleotide match to both a V gene segment and a J gene segment. Rearrangements were called productive when the CDR3 lacked stop codons and stayed in frame with V and J; all others were non-productive. Following IMGT convention, CDR3 was defined as the stretch from the second conserved V-encoded cysteine up to the conserved J-encoded phenylalanine. The earlier analysis of 500 to 600 of the donors excluded sequences that lacked an unambiguous match to a single V gene segment. An earlier analysis of almost 600 of the donors classified V segments as functional when productive rearrangements were above 56.7% and as segregating when the standard deviation between donors was above 5%. A statistical classification framework was built to diagnose cytomegalovirus status from the catalog of TCR beta chain sequences. In a later analysis, TCR nucleotide sequences were compared against IMGT/GENE-DB human TR gene sequences so that V and J genes could be assigned. In a later analysis, CDR3 sequences and most-parsimonious VDJ recombination scenarios were assigned using the TCRdist pipeline. In a later analysis, each TCR beta chain was defined by its CDR3 amino acid sequence together with its V-gene family, and reads without a unique V-gene family were excluded. As a way to deal with suspected cross-contamination and a sequencing artifact, a later analysis dropped 500 to 700 nucleotide sequences that were highly shared and had low generation probability. In a later analysis, a clonal expansion index was calculated for each public chain from normalized within-repertoire ranks of inferred template counts. Generation probabilities in a later analysis came from a VDJ recombination model fitted to out-of-frame rearrangements, and those results were checked against IGoR. Hypergeometric tests were used in a later analysis to score TCR-TCR, TCR-HLA and TCR-CMV co-occurrence, with a repertoire-size bias correction applied to the TCR pairs. False discovery rates were estimated in a later analysis by permuting HLA or CMV assignments 20 times. In a later analysis, co-occurring TCRs were grouped using DBSCAN, and TCRdist sequence similarity was added for clustering within HLA-allele-positive subsets. Co-occurrence clustering excluded repertoires with fewer than 30,000 or more than 120,000 public chains, plus five with anomalous nucleotide sharing. The table comes from immuneACCESS by way of TCRdb, which keeps in-frame sequences with V and J called. Part of the clones is missing from these tables; in studies checked, under half for an unresolved V gene and the rest for unknown reasons. The V and J calls and clone size were taken over from that table, and D and trimming were inferred from the DNA. Counted in this sample were about 110,000 clones; around three quarters of them appeared once. The ten top clones hold approximately 3% of the sample.

The V and J ends are trimmed by 5 bases and 4 bases, leaving 9 bases between them. Measured from the cysteine to the phenylalanine, the CDR3 is 13 residues long. The retained sequence is limited to the CDR3, 39 bases, with the frame set at the first base. The germline V gene encodes CDR1 SGHAT and CDR2 FQNNGV. This clonotype was sampled from a woman aged 40-49 years in good health and CMV-seronegative. The rearrangement combines TRBV11-2 with TRBJ2-1, with a tentative D gene TRBD2 over 6 matching bases. The material sequenced was PBMCs. The sequenced DNA is TGTGCCAGCAGCCCGGGGGTTTACAATGAGCAGTTCTTC. Translated, this is CASSPGVYNEQFF.